The 21 T cell receptor beta chains in this list originate from one sample, sequenced in a study of T-cell memory formation after mild COVID-19. A single record per CDR3 protein comes from TCRdb applying MiXCR to the 5' RACE reads. The sample holds fewer than 350,000 distinct CDR3 sequences, about 15% seen once. Specimen: PBMCs or a T cell subset sorted from them (not recorded which). The receptors were gathered from a man in his late teens or twenties who had mild COVID-19 (a few samples of this study predate the infection). Cell type and time point are not known.

This clonotype occurred many times. The chain joins TRBV7-9 to TRBJ2-5; 13 nucleotides align to TRBD2. The CDR3 loop spans 19 amino acids. The germline V gene encodes CDR1 SEHNR and CDR2 FQNEAQ (reference sequence). The V segment lost 5 bases and the J segment 9 bases; nucleotides outside the gene matches: 21. The CDR3 is CASSPTLSGTSGTRGAQYF. CDR3 nucleotide sequence: TGTGCCAGCAGCCCCACCCTCTCCGGGACTAGCGGGACAAGGGGGGCCCAGTACTTC.

This clonotype was detected many times. The rearrangement links TRBV6-2 or TRBV6-3 to TRBJ1-1; D uncertain. Deletions cut 7 bases from V and 6 bases from J, with 18 bases between. The CDR3 sequence is 14 residues long. CDR1 MNHEY and CDR2 SVGEGT come from the germline V gene. The CDR3 reads CASTSGREWAEAFF. The CDR3 DNA reads TGTGCCAGCACTTCGGGCCGCGAATGGGCTGAAGCTTTCTTT.

This clonotype was observed a handful of times. The chain uses TRBV20-1 and TRBJ2-7; 8 nucleotides align to TRBD2. Germline lookup yields CDR1 DFQATT and CDR2 SNEGSKA (reference sequence). V shed 3 bases, J shed 0 bases, and the junction held 4 bases outside the gene matches. The CDR3 sequence is 14 residues long. The chain's CDR3 is CSASWAGGSYEQYF. The DNA for the CDR3 is TGCAGTGCTAGTTGGGCGGGGGGCTCCTACGAGCAGTACTTC.

This clonotype came up a few times. The CDR3 sequence is CASSLVAYEQYF. CDR3 bases: TGCGCCAGCAGCTTGGTTGCCTACGAGCAGTACTTC. V gene TRBV5-1 combines with J gene TRBJ2-7, with unresolved D. V was cut by 0 bases and J by 2 bases, with 3 bases left in between. Germline lookup yields CDR1 SGHRS and CDR2 YFSETQ. This CDR3 is built from 12 residues.

The gene calls are TRBV3-1 and TRBJ2-2; 9 bases match TRBD2. The CDR3 sequence is 18 residues long. V was pared by 4 bases and J by 8 bases, with 17 bases of the junction left unmatched. Per germline, CDR1 LGHDT and CDR2 YNNKEL (reference sequence). The CDR3 region has the DNA TGTGCCAGCAGCCCGAGCCCGGGACTAGCCGCAGGCGGAGGGGAGCTGTTTTTT. Protein sequence: CASSPSPGLAAGGGELFF.

In this sample, this clonotype turned up a few times. V usage is TRBV5-1 and J usage is TRBJ1-2; 9 bases match TRBD1. Germline V gene data show CDR1 as SGHRS and CDR2 as YFSETQ. This CDR3 is built from 15 residues. Germline trimming cut 3 bases from V and 9 bases from J; bases unmatched to any gene: 12. The CDR3 DNA reads as TGCGCCAGCAGCTCGGGACAGGGCCGGTCTTTGAGCTACACCTTC. It translates to CASSSGQGRSLSYTF.

The genes are TRBV19 and TRBJ1-5; D gene unclear. The CDR3 covers 13 residues. Germline CDR1 LNHDA, CDR2 SQIVND (reference sequence). V lost 7 bases and J 4 bases, leaving 11 bases between the germline ends. This CDR3 is CASTQTVNQPQHF. The CDR3 nucleotides read TGTGCCAGTACCCAGACGGTAAATCAGCCCCAGCATTTT.

There are a few counts of this clonotype. The chain joins TRBV5-4 to TRBJ2-3; D possibly corresponds to TRBD2 (6 bases). V was trimmed by 0 bases and J by 2 bases, leaving 16 bases between them. The germline gives CDR1 SGHNT, CDR2 YYREEE (reference sequence). The CDR3 has 17 residues. The DNA for the CDR3 is TGTGCCAGCAGCTTGGGAGGGCGTAGCGGTCCCACAGATACGCAGTATTTT. It yields the protein CASSLGGRSGPTDTQYF.

This clonotype came up many times. V gene TRBV20-1 combines with J gene TRBJ2-5; maybe TRBD2 (5 bases). Trimming shortened V by 0 bases and J by 5 bases, and 19 bases separated the two germline ends. Germline V gives CDR1 DFQATT, CDR2 SNEGSKA (reference sequence). CDR3 length: 16 residues. DNA of the CDR3: TGCAGTGCTAGAGACGGGCGGGCTTTAGGTGGCGAGACCCAGTACTTC. This encodes CSARDGRALGGETQYF.

A few counts support this clonotype. V usage is TRBV7-2 and J usage is TRBJ2-7; D is ambiguous. Between the trimmed V and J ends, which lost 2 bases and 3 bases, there was a span of 8 bases. This CDR3 is built from 13 residues. CDR1 and CDR2 from the germline V gene are SGHTA and FQGNSA. CDR3 nucleotides: TGTGCCAGCAGCTTAACGGATTACTACGAGCAGTACTTC. It specifies CASSLTDYYEQYF.

This clonotype was detected only a few times. The chain couples TRBV20-1 to TRBJ2-7, with a tentative D call TRBD1 (6 bases). CDR1 is DFQATT and CDR2 is SNEGSKA in the germline V gene (reference sequence). The CDR3 is 14 amino acids. CDR3 loop: CSASGETLNYEQYF. As DNA, the CDR3 is TGCAGCGCGTCAGGGGAAACCCTAAACTACGAGCAGTACTTC.

A few counts support this clonotype. The chain couples TRBV10-3 to TRBJ2-1, with a weak D call TRBD1 (6 bases). The germline V gene encodes CDR1 ENHRY and CDR2 SYGVKD. The germline V and J ends were trimmed by 9 bases and 7 bases, with 13 bases remaining between them. The CDR3 is 12 amino acids. CDR3 bases: TGTGCCATTGACGCCACAGGGAATGAGCAGTTCTTC. Residues: CAIDATGNEQFF.

The V gene is TRBV4-3, the J gene TRBJ2-3, with D hard to call. Trimming left V 0 bases short and J 7 bases short, with 14 bases between. CDR1 and CDR2 (germline): LGHNA, YSLEER. The length of the CDR3 is 15 residues. The chain's CDR3 is CASSQEKDGPHTQYF. CDR3 bases: TGCGCCAGCAGCCAAGAAAAGGACGGGCCCCATACGCAGTATTTT.

The V gene is TRBV28, the J gene TRBJ2-2, with D perhaps TRBD1 (6 bases). V lost 4 bases, J lost 4 bases, and 13 bases lay in between. CDR1 is MDHEN and CDR2 is SYDVKM in the germline V gene. The CDR3 spans 15 residues. CDR3 sequence: CASSSPTGSTGELFF. CDR3 nucleotide sequence: TGTGCCAGCAGTTCCCCGACAGGCAGCACCGGGGAGCTGTTTTTT.

This clonotype has more than one count but fewer than ten. CDR3 bases: TGTGCCAGCAGCGGGGGACTCTTTTCTGAGCAGTTCTTC. This codes for CASSGGLFSEQFF. This chain joins TRBV7-2 and TRBJ2-1; the D gene is possibly TRBD2 (6 bases). Germline values: CDR1 SGHTA, CDR2 FQGNSA. V lost 5 bases and J lost 9, with 14 bases in between. There are 13 residues in the CDR3.

The V gene is TRBV5-1, the J gene TRBJ1-4; D gene ambiguous. The CDR3 runs 14 residues. V was cut by 1 base and J by 4 bases, with 8 bases left in between. The germline V gene has CDR1 SGHRS and CDR2 YFSETQ. The CDR3 DNA follows: TGCGCCAGCAGCTTGAGAGGTGATAATGAAAAACTGTTTTTT. Translating gives CASSLRGDNEKLFF.

The chain links TRBV7-9 to TRBJ2-2; no firm D call. Germline CDR1 SEHNR, CDR2 FQNEAQ (reference sequence). The CDR3 is 15 residues long. Trimming pared 6 bases from V and 5 bases from J, leaving 16 bases between. CDR3 DNA sequence: TGTGCCAGCAGACTGTCGAGTTCCGCGACCGGGGAGCTGTTTTTT. As protein: CASRLSSSATGELFF.

The chain carries TRBV4-2 and TRBJ1-5; 12 nucleotides agree with TRBD1. CDR3 size: 14 residues. The V and J ends lost 4 bases and 8 bases, in that order; junction bases with no gene match: 3. CDR1 and CDR2 from the germline V gene are LGHNA and YNFKEQ. The CDR3 region has the DNA TGTGCCAGCAGCCGGGACAGGGGGCGCGAGCCCCAGCATTTT. Protein: CASSRDRGREPQHF.

This clonotype was observed at least ten times. One end of the junction varies from germline; a read error may be responsible. The V and J genes are TRBV12-3 or TRBV12-4 and TRBJ2-5; D may match TRBD1 or TRBD2 (5 bases each). This CDR3 is 14 amino acids long. The CDR3 region is CASTRGGSLKGQHF. In DNA, the CDR3 is TGTGCCAGTACCCGGGGCGGGTCCCTTAAAGGCCAGCACTTC.

V usage is TRBV7-2 and J usage is TRBJ2-3, with TRBD2 matching over 8 bases. From germline, CDR1 is SGHTA and CDR2 FQGNSA. The V and J ends lost 1 base and 0 bases, in that order; junction bases with no gene match: 3. This CDR3 has 16 residues. The CDR3 reads CASSLGGLASTDTQYF. The DNA for the CDR3 is TGTGCCAGCAGCTTAGGAGGACTAGCAAGCACAGATACGCAGTATTTT.

This clonotype came up a few times. V is TRBV7-9 and J is TRBJ2-5; the D gene is possibly TRBD1 (5 bases). The CDR3 consists of 17 residues. Germline assignment: CDR1 SEHNR and CDR2 FQNEAQ (reference sequence). Deletions cut 5 bases from V and 1 base from J, with 20 bases between. DNA of the CDR3: TGTGCCAGCAGCCCGCTTGGTCTCAGTGGGGCCCAAGAGACCCAGTACTTC. Translating gives CASSPLGLSGAQETQYF.